The rows below give T cell receptor beta chains drawn from one sample of a study of control samples from healthy donors and cancer patients. The table came from immunoSEQ multiplex PCR; TCRdb's copy has only in-frame clones and leaves some out. The data show roughly 100,000 clones, around 89% seen once. The sequenced material came from PBMCs. Receptors were obtained from a man in his fifties or sixties with lung cancer. Each CDR3 is given with its conserved first and last residue.

TRBJ1-1 TRBV29-1 CSVVDGRNTEAFF
TRBJ2-1 TRBV7-2 CASSSLGLAGDNEQFF
TRBJ1-5 TRBV5-8 CASSLGTGLMNQPQHF
TRBJ2-5 TRBV5-4 CASSPPRGETQYF
TRBJ2-2 TRBV2 CASEEGGTGELFF
TRBJ1-4 TRBV18 CASRGQAATNEKLFF
TRBJ1-2 TRBV9 CASSVTGTGARNYGYTF
TRBJ1-1 TRBV6-6 CASSPRLLQGDTEAFF
TRBJ1-2 TRBV14 CASSQEGSFLGGYTF
TRBJ2-3 TRBV18 CASSLYGADTQYF
TRBJ1-2 TRBV25-1 CASSEGADRLSYGYTF
TRBJ2-3 TRBV7-3 CASSSQTSGGLSADTQYF
TRBJ1-1 TRBV30 CAWSGGIVNTEAFF
TRBJ1-3 TRBV5-1 CASSSQEGENTIYF
TRBJ1-2 TRBV18 CASSITRGDGYTF
TRBJ2-2 TRBV24-1 CATSDHTGELFF
TRBJ2-7 TRBV6-5 CASSSPGLEYF
TRBJ1-1 TRBV7-3 CASSQDSVATEAFF
TRBJ2-7 TRBV5-6 CASSLADEQYF
TRBJ1-5 TRBV21-1 CASSKGGSNQPQHF
TRBJ1-4 TRBV9 CASSVGRTATNEKLFF
TRBJ1-5 TRBV10-2 CAAGRQGESQPQHF
TRBJ2-7 TRBV6-5 CASGPIDSPAYEQYF
TRBJ1-3 TRBV12-3/TRBV12-4 CASKEASGNTIYF
TRBJ2-2 TRBV30 CAWSVRKLANTGELFF
TRBJ1-3 TRBV30 CAWSLPAGGNTIYF
TRBJ2-1 TRBV29-1 CSSEGRGGNEQFF
TRBJ1-2 TRBV5-1 CASSLGTGLVVDGYTF
TRBJ2-1 TRBV3-1/TRBV3-2 CASSPPTGTSGANEQFF
TRBJ2-2 TRBV3-1/TRBV3-2 CASSQDLGAGANTGELFF
TRBJ2-5 TRBV12-3/TRBV12-4 CASSGDGGETQYF
TRBJ2-3 TRBV5-1 CSPSGGDTDTQYF
TRBJ1-1 TRBV2 CASSVWGAGGTLNTEAFF
TRBJ2-7 TRBV5-6 CASSLYSASSYEQYF
TRBJ1-1 TRBV10-2 CASRLQGDTEAFF
TRBJ1-3 TRBV5-6 CASSAGAGNTIYF
TRBJ1-5 TRBV6-5 CASSYLTGSNQPQHF
TRBJ1-1 TRBV6-2/TRBV6-3 CASSKPLDRSLNTEAFF
TRBJ1-1 TRBV12-5 CASGGPRATMGYNTEAFF
TRBJ2-5 TRBV30 CAWRGKTHQETQYF
TRBJ1-2 TRBV3-1/TRBV3-2 CASSQVAYGYTF
TRBJ1-2 TRBV2 CASKETGGNGYTF
TRBJ2-3 TRBV24-1 CATSAPGVLTDTQYF
TRBJ1-2 TRBV29-1 CSVDGISGYTF
TRBJ2-4 TRBV9 CASSLGIAENIQYF
TRBJ1-4 TRBV5-6 CASSLMGEKLFF
TRBJ1-1 TRBV21-1 CASSPLKGRVATEAFF
TRBJ2-3 TRBV2 CASRLDHTDTQYF
TRBJ1-1 TRBV11-2 CASSLKRGRGVNTEAFF
TRBJ1-1 TRBV5-1 CASSPKQGAVWNTEAFF
TRBJ2-2 TRBV15 CATRGAGELFF
TRBJ1-1 TRBV18 CASSLQGGLNTEAFF
TRBJ2-1 TRBV3-1/TRBV3-2 CASSQEWDDYNEQFF
TRBJ2-2 TRBV10-1 CASSDIFKVKAGNTGELFF